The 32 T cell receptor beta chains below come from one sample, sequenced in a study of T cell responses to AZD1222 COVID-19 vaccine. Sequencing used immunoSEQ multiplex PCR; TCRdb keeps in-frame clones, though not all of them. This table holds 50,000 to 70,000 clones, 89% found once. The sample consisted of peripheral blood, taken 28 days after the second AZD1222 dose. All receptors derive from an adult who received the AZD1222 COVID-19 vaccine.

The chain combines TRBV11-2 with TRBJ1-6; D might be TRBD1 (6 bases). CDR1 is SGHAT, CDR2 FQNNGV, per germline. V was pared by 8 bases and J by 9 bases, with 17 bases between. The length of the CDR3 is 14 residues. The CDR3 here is CASAPPYRVSPLHF. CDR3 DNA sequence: TGTGCCAGCGCTCCGCCATACAGGGTTTCACCCCTCCACTTT.

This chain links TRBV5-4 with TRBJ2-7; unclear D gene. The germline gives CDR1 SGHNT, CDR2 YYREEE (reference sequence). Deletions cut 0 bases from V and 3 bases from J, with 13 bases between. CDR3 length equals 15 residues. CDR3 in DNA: TGTGCCAGCAGCTTGGCTGGGGTGGGCGGCTACGAGCAGTACTTC. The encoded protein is CASSLAGVGGYEQYF. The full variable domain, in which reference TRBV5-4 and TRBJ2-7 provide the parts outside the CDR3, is ETGVTQSPTHLIKTRGQQVTLRCSSQSGHNTVSWYQQALGQGPQFIFQYYREEENGRGNFPPRFSGLQFPNYSSELNVNALELDDSALYLCASSLAGVGGYEQYFGPGTRLTVT.

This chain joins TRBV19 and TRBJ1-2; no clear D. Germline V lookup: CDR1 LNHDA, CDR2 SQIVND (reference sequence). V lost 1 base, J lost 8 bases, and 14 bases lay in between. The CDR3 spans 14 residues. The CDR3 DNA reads TGTGCCAGTAGTATAGGAGCAGGCTACGCCGGCTACACCTTC. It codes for CASSIGAGYAGYTF.

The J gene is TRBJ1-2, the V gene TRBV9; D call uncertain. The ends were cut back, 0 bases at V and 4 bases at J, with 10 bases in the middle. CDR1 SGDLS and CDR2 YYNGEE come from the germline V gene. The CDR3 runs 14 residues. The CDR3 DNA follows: TGTGCCAGCAGCGTAGAGGCGAAGACCTATGGCTACACCTTC. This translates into CASSVEAKTYGYTF.

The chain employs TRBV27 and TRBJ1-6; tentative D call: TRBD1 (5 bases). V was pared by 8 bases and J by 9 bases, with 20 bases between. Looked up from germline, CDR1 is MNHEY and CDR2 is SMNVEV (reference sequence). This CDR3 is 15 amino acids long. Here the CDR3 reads CASFSVGPQGSPLHF. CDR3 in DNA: TGTGCCAGCTTTTCCGTAGGGCCCCAGGGTTCACCCCTCCACTTT.

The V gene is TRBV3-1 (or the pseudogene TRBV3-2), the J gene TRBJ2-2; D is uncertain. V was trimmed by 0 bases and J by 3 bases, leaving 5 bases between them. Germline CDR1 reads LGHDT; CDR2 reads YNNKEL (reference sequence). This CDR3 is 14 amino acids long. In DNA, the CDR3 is TGTGCCAGCAGCCAAGACGGTTACACCGGGGAGCTGTTTTTT. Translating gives CASSQDGYTGELFF.

In DNA form, the CDR3 reads TGTGCCAGCAGCCAACCCCCCCCGGGCAGGGTCGAAGGCTACACCTTC. Its protein is CASSQPPPGRVEGYTF. This chain joins TRBV3-1 (or the pseudogene TRBV3-2) and TRBJ1-2, with D possibly TRBD1 on 5 matching bases. The CDR3 loop spans 16 amino acids. Per germline, CDR1 LGHDT and CDR2 YNNKEL (reference sequence). Deletions cut 2 bases from V and 8 bases from J, with 21 bases between.

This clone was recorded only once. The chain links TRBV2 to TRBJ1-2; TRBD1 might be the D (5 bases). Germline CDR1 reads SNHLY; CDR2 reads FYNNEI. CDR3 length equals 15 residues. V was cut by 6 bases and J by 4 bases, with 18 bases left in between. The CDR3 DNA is TGTGCCAGCAGGCTGGGACGGACCTCGGGCTATGGCTACACCTTC. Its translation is CASRLGRTSGYGYTF.

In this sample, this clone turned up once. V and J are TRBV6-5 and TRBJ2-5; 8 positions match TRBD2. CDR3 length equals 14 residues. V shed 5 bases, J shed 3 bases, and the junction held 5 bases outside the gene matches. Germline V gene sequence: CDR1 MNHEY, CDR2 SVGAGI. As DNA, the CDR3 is TGTGCCAGCAGTAGGACTAGCTTAAAAGAGACCCAGTACTTC. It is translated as CASSRTSLKETQYF.

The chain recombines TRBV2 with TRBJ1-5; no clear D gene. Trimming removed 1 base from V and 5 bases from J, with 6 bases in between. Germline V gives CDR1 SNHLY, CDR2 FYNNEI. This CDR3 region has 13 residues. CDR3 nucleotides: TGTGCCAGCAGTGAAGTTCCGTATCAGCCCCAGCATTTT. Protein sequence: CASSEVPYQPQHF.

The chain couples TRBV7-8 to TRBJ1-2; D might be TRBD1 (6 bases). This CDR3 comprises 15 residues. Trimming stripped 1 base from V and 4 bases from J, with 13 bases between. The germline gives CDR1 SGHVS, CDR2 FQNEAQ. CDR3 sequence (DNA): TGTGCCAGCAGCTTAGAGGGGGGCCCCTTCTATGGCTACACCTTC. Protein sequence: CASSLEGGPFYGYTF.

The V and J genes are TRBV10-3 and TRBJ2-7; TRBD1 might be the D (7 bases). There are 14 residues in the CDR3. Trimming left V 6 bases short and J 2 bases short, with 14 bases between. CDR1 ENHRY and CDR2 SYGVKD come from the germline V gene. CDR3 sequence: CAISGRQGAYEQYF. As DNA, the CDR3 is TGTGCCATCAGCGGGAGACAGGGCGCCTACGAGCAGTACTTC.

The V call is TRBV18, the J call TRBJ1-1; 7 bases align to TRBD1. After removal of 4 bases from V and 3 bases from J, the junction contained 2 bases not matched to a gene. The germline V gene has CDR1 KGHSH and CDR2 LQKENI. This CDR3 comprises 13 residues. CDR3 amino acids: CASSRDRDTEAFF. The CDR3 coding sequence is TGTGCCAGCTCACGAGACAGGGACACTGAAGCTTTCTTT.

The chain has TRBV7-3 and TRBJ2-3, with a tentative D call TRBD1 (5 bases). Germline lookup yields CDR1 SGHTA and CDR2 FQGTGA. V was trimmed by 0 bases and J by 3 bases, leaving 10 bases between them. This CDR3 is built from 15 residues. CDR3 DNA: TGTGCCAGCAGCTTAACGGTCTCAGGGACAGATACGCAGTATTTT. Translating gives CASSLTVSGTDTQYF.

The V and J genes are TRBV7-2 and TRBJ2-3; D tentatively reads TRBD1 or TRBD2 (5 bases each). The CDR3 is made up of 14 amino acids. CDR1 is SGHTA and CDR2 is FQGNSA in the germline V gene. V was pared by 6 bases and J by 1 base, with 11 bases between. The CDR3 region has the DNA TGTGCCAGCAGTAGGGACCTACGCACAGATACGCAGTATTTT. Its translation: CASSRDLRTDTQYF.

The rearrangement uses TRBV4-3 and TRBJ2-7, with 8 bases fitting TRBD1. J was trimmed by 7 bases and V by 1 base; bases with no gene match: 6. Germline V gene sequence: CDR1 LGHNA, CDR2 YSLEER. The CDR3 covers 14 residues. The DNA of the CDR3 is TGCGCCAGCAGCCAAGGGACAGGGAAGGAAGAGCAGTACTTC. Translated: CASSQGTGKEEQYF.

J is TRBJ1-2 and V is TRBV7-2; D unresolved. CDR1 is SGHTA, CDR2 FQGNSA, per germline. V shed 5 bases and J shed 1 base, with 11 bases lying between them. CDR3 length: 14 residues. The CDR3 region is CASSEYRFNYGYTF. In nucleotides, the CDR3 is TGTGCCAGCAGCGAATACAGATTTAACTATGGCTACACCTTC.

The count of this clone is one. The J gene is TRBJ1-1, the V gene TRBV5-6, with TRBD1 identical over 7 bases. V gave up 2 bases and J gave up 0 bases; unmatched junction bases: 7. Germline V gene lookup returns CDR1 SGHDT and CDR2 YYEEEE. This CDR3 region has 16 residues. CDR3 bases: TGTGCCAGCAGCTTTATGGGACAGCACTTGAACACTGAAGCTTTCTTT. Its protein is CASSFMGQHLNTEAFF.

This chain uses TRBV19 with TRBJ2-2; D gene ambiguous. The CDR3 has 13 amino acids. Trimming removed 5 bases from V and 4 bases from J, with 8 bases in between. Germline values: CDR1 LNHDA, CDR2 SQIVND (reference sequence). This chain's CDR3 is CASSQAVTGELFF. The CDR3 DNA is TGTGCCAGTAGTCAGGCTGTCACCGGGGAGCTGTTTTTT.

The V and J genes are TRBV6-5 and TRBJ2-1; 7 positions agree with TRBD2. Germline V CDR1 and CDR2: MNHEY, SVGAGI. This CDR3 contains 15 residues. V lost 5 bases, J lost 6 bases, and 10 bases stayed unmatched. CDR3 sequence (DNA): TGTGCCAGCAGTCAGGACGGGGGGTTTAGCAATGAGCAGTTCTTC. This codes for CASSQDGGFSNEQFF.

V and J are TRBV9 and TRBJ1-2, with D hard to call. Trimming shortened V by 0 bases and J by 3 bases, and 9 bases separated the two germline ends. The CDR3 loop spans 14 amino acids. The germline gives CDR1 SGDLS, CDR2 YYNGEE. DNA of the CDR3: TGTGCCAGCAGCGTAGTTGGGGATGACTATGGCTACACCTTC. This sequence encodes CASSVVGDDYGYTF. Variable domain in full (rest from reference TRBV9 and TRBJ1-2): DSGVTQTPKHLITATGQRVTLRCSPRSGDLSVYWYQQSLDQGLQFLIQYYNGEERAKGNILERFSAQQFPDLHSELNLSSLELGDSALYFCASSVVGDDYGYTFGSGTRLTVV.

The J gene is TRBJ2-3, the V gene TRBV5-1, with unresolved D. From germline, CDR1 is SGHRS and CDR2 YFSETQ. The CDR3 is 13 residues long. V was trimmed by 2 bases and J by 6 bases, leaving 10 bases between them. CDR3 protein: CASSFDRRDTQYF. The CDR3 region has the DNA TGCGCCAGCAGCTTCGACCGCCGGGATACGCAGTATTTT.

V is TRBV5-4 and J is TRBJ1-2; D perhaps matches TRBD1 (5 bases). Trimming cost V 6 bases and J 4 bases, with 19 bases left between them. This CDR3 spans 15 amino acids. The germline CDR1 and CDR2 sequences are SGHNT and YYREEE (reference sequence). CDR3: CASTTVEGWAYGYTF. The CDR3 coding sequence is TGTGCCAGCACCACCGTTGAGGGGTGGGCCTATGGCTACACCTTC.

The DNA for the CDR3 is TGCGCCAGCAGCCAAACTCCCGCGGGACACGGAAACACCATATATTTT. This gives the protein CASSQTPAGHGNTIYF. The rearrangement links TRBV5-1 to TRBJ1-3; a possible D gene is TRBD1 (6 bases). The germline V gene encodes CDR1 SGHRS and CDR2 YFSETQ. The CDR3 totals 16 residues. V gave up 4 bases and J gave up 4 bases, with 18 bases separating them.

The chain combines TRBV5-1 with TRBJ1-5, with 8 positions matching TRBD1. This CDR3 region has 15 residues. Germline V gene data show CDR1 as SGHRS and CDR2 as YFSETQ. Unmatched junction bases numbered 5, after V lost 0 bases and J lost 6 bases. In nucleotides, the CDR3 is TGCGCCAGCAGCTTGGTGGCAGGGGGCAGTCAGCCCCAGCATTTT. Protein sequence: CASSLVAGGSQPQHF. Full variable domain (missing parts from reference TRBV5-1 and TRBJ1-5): KAGVTQTPRYLIKTRGQQVTLSCSPISGHRSVSWYQQTPGQGLQFLFEYFSETQRNKGNFPGRFSGRQFSNSRSEMNVSTLELGDSALYLCASSLVAGGSQPQHFGDGTRLSIL.

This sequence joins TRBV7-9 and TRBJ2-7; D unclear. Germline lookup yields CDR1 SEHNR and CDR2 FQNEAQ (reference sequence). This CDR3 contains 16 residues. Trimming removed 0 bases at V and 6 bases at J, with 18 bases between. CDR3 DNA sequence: TGTGCCAGCAGCTTAGCCTTACGGACGGAGTCGTTCGAGCAGTACTTC. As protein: CASSLALRTESFEQYF. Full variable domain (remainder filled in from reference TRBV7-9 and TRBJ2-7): DTGVSQNPRHKITKRGQNVTFRCDPISEHNRLYWYRQTLGQGPEFLTYFQNEAQLEKSRLLSDRFSAERPKGSFSTLEIQRTEQGDSAMYLCASSLALRTESFEQYFGPGTRLTVT.

CDR3 sequence: CASNQGNDQPQHF. The CDR3, as DNA: TGTGCCAGTAACCAGGGGAACGATCAGCCCCAGCATTTT. The chain recombines TRBV19 with TRBJ1-5, with D possibly being TRBD1 (6 bases). The CDR3 is 13 amino acids. Germline V gene lookup returns CDR1 LNHDA and CDR2 SQIVND (reference sequence). V lost 7 bases and J 5 bases, leaving 12 bases between the germline ends.

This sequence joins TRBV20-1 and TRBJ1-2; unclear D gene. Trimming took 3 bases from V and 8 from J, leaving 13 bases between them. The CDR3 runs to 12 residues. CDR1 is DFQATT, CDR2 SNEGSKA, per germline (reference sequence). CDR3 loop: CSASREGRGYTF. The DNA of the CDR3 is TGCAGTGCTAGTAGGGAGGGTCGGGGCTACACCTTC.

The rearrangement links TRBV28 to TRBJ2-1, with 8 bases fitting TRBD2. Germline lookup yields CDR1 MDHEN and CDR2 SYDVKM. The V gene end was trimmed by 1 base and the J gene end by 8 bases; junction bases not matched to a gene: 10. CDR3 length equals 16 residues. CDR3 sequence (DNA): TGTGCCAGCAGTTTATACCCCGGGACTAGAGGATATGAGCAGTTCTTC. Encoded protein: CASSLYPGTRGYEQFF.

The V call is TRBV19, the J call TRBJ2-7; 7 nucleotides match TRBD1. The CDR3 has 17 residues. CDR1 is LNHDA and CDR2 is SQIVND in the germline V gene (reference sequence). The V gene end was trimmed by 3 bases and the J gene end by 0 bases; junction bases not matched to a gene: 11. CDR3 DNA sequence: TGTGCCAGTAGTATCCTCACTTCGTGGACAGGCTCCTACGAGCAGTACTTC. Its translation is CASSILTSWTGSYEQYF. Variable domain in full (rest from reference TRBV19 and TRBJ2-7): DGGITQSPKYLFRKEGQNVTLSCEQNLNHDAMYWYRQDPGQGLRLIYYSQIVNDFQKGDIAEGYSVSREKKESFPLTVTSAQKNPTAFYLCASSILTSWTGSYEQYFGPGTRLTVT.

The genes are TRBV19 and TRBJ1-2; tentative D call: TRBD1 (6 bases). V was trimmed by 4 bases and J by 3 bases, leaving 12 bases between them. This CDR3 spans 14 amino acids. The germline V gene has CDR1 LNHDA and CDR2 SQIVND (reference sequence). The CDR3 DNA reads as TGTGCCAGTAGTACAGGGGCGCGAGACTATGGCTACACCTTC. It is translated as CASSTGARDYGYTF.

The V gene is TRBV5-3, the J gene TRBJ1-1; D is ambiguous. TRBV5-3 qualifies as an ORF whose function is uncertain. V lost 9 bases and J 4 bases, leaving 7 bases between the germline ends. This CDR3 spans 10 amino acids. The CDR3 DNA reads TGTGCCACCTGGGGCACTGAAGCTTTCTTT. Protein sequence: CATWGTEAFF.